This T cell receptor (beta chain) was retrieved from a study of blood T cell repertoires in COVID-19. Study at large: Specimens from acute and convalescent COVID-19 originated in the United States, Italy and Spain. T cells, B-cell-depleted T cells, or PBMCs provided the cDNA or gDNA that served as material.

The CDR3 runs 16 residues. Germline CDR1 SGDLS, CDR2 YYNGEE. V lost 0 bases to trimming and J lost 0 bases; unmatched junction nucleotides: 2. Under the authors' procedure: Estimation of nucleated cell counts relied on the amplification of reference gene primers. The assay was immunoSEQ multiplex PCR, and TCRdb's table has in-frame clones only and misses some. V, J and clone size were drawn from that table, and D and trimming were deduced from the DNA. The repertoire includes some 45,000 clones, 87% of them detected once, and 15% sits in the top ten. The sequenced sample consisted of peripheral blood. The genes are TRBV9 and TRBJ2-3; 9 bases align to TRBD2. The sequence was obtained from a man aged 60-69 years with active COVID-19. CDR3 loop: CASSVGTSGSTDTQYF. In DNA, the CDR3 is TGTGCCAGCAGCGTAGGAACTAGCGGGAGCACAGATACGCAGTATTTT.